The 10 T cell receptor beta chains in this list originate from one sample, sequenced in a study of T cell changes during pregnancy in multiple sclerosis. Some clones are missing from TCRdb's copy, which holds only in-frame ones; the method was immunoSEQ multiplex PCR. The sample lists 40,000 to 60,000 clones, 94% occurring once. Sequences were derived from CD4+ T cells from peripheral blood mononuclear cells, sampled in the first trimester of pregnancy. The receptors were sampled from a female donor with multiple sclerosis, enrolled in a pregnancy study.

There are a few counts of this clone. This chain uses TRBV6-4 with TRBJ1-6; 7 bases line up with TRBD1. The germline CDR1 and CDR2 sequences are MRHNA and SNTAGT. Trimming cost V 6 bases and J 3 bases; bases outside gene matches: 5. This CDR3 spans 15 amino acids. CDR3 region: CASRGTGVYNSPLHF. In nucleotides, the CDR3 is TGTGCCAGCAGGGGAACAGGGGTCTATAATTCACCCCTCCACTTT.

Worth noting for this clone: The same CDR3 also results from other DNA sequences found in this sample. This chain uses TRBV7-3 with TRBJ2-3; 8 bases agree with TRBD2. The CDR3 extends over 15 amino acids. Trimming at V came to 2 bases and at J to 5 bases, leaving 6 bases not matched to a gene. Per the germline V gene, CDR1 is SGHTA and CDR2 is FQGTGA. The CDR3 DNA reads TGTGCCAGCAGCTTAGACGGGGGGGCAGGAGATACGCAGTATTTT. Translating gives CASSLDGGAGDTQYF.

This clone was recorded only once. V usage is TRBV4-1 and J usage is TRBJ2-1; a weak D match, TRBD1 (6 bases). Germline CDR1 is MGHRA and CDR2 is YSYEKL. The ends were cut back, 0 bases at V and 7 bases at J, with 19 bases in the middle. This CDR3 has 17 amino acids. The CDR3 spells CASSQDPGGASFNEQFF. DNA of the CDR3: TGCGCCAGCAGCCAAGATCCTGGGGGCGCGAGTTTTAATGAGCAGTTCTTC.

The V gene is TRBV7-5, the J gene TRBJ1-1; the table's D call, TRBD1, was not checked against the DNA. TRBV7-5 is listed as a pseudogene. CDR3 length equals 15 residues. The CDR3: CARSISTGMNTEAFF. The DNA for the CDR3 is TGTGCCAGAAGCATATCAACAGGGATGAACACTGAAGCTTTCTTT.

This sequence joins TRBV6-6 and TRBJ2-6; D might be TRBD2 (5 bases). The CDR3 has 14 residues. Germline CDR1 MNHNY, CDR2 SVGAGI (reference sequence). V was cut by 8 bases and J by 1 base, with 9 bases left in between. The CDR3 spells CASRGGSGANVLTF. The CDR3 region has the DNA TGTGCCAGCCGGGGTGGGTCTGGGGCCAACGTCCTGACTTTC.

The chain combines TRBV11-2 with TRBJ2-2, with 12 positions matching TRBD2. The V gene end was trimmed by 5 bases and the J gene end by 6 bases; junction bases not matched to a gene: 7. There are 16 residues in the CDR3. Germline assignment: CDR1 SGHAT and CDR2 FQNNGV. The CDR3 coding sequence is TGTGCCAGCAGCACTCTAGCGGGGGGGCGATCCGGGGAGCTGTTTTTT. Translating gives CASSTLAGGRSGELFF.

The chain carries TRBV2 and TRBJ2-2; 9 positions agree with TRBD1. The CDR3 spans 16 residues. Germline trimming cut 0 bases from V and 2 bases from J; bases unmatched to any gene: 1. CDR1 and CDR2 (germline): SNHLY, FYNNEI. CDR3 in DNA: TGTGCCAGCAGTGAAGCGGGACAGGGAAACACCGGGGAGCTGTTTTTT. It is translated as CASSEAGQGNTGELFF.

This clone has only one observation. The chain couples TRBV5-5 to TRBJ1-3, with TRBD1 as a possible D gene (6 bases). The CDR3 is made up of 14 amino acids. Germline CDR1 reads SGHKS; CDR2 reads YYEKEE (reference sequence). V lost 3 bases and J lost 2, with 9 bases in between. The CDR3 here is CASSSNRAGNTIYF. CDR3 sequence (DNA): TGTGCCAGCAGCTCGAACAGGGCTGGAAACACCATATATTTT.

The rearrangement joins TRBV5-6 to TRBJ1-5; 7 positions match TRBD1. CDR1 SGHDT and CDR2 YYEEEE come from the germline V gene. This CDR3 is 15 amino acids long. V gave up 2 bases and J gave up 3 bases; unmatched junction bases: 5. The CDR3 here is CASSLGQANNQPQHF. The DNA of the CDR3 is TGTGCCAGCAGCTTAGGACAGGCGAACAATCAGCCCCAGCATTTT.

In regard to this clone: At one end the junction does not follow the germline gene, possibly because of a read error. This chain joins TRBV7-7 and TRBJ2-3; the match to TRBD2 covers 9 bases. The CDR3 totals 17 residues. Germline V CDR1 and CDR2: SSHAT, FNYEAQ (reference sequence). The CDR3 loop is CASSPSGGPLLADTQYF. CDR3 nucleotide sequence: TGTGCTAGCAGCCCAAGCGGGGGGCCTCTTCTGGCAGATACGCAGTATTTT.